A single T cell receptor (beta chain) is shown here with its context. This entry belongs to a study of OX40 agonist ivuxolimab in advanced cancers. Study summary: People who had prior anti-PD-1, anti-PD-L1 or anti-CTLA-4 therapy could take part, and around 40% had some. Partial responses occurred in Three dose-escalation patients, one with hepatocellular carcinoma and two with cutaneous melanoma.

This CDR3 region has 14 residues. The germline gives CDR1 SGHVS, CDR2 FNYEAQ. Profiled with immunoSEQ multiplex PCR; TCRdb holds only in-frame clones, not every one. The sample holds 20,000 to 25,000 clones, about 82% seen once. The study sampled blood at baseline, cycle 4 day 1, and cycle 7 day 1. Material: CD4+ or CD8+ T cells sorted from blood, obtained in a trial of the OX40 agonist ivuxolimab. The rearrangement joins TRBV7-6 to TRBJ2-5, with D possibly TRBD2 on 6 matching bases. The DNA end is more similar to TRBJ2-7, so the J call may be wrong. The sequence derives from an adult with an advanced solid tumor such as melanoma, head and neck, liver or kidney cancer. The CDR3 loop is CASSFGEVYYEQYF. In DNA, the CDR3 is TGTGCCAGCAGCTTCGGGGAGGTGTATTACGAGCAGTACTTC.